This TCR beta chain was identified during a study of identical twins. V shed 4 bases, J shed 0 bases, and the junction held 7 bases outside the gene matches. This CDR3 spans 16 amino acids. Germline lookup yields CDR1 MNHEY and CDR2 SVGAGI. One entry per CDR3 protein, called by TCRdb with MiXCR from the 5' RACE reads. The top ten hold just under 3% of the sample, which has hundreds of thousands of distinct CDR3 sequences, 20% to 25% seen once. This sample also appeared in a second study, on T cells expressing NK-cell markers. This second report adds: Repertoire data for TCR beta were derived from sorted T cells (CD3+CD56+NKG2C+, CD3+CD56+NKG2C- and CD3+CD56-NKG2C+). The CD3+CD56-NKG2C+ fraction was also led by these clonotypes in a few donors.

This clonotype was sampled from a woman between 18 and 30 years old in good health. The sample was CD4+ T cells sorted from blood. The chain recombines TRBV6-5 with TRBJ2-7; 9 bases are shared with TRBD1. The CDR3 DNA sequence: TGTGCCAGCAGTTCACCCGCGGGACAGGGCTCCTACGAGCAGTACTTC. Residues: CASSSPAGQGSYEQYF.